The source of this T cell receptor beta chain is a study of T cell changes during pregnancy in multiple sclerosis. The CDR3 is made up of 11 amino acids. Germline CDR1 reads MGHDK; CDR2 reads SYGVNS. Trimming shortened V by 2 bases and J by 11 bases, and 9 bases separated the two germline ends. Sequencing used immunoSEQ multiplex PCR; TCRdb keeps in-frame clones, though not all of them. The repertoire holds 65,000 to 90,000 clones, roughly 92% seen once, with less than 3.5% in the top ten. The TCR comes from a female donor in good health, enrolled as a control in a pregnancy study. The chain uses TRBV25-1 and TRBJ1-1; TRBD1 is a possible D gene (5 bases). Sequenced material: peripheral blood, taken in the third trimester of pregnancy. The chain's CDR3 is CASSEPSGAFF. The CDR3 nucleotides read TGTGCCAGCAGTGAACCATCAGGGGCTTTCTTT.